This T cell receptor beta chain originates from a study of T cell responses to AZD1222 COVID-19 vaccine. Looking at the study overall: Pooling covered second doses at about 4 or about 12 weeks.

Per the germline V gene, CDR1 is SNHLY and CDR2 is FYNNEI. Trimming shortened V by 6 bases and J by 1 base, and 18 bases separated the two germline ends. This CDR3 is built from 16 residues. Notes on this clone: Its cognate antigen is unknown.

Broader study findings: Just 5 or 6 AZD1222 recipients tested seropositive at baseline. White British people made up most donors, females outnumbered males, and clonal diversity was possibly underestimated. With dominance at 160-218 and 743-854, vaccine-associated CD4 TCRs spanned spike.

The data were produced by immunoSEQ multiplex PCR, yet TCRdb's version contains in-frame clones alone and is incomplete. The sample has roughly 200,000 clones, 88% seen once. Sequenced material: peripheral blood, taken on day 0 of AZD1222 vaccination. This chain connects TRBV2 to TRBJ2-5; TRBD2 is a possible D gene (5 bases). This clonotype was sampled from an adult in good health. CDR3 sequence reads: CASRLRAAPSQETQYF. The CDR3 coding sequence is TGTGCCAGCAGGCTGCGGGCGGCGCCAAGCCAAGAGACCCAGTACTTC.